One and the same sample provided the 26 T cell receptor beta chains below, sequenced in a study of cytomegalovirus exposure and HLA in healthy donors. The PCR had 60 Vbeta and 13 Jbeta primers. Profiling relied on immunoSEQ multiplex PCR, and the TCRdb table lists in-frame clones only, not all of them. The sample holds some 90,000 clones, 81% seen once. Sequencing was done on a sample of PBMCs. Receptors originate from a woman aged 65 to 85 in good health and CMV-seropositive.

This clone appeared a single time. This chain joins TRBV5-1 and TRBJ2-1, with 11 positions matching TRBD2. Germline V gene data show CDR1 as SGHRS and CDR2 as YFSETQ. The CDR3 totals 16 residues. The ends lost 0 bases at V and 2 bases at J; junction bases unmatched: 1. The CDR3 bases are TGCGCCAGCAGCTTGGGGGGACTAGCGGCCTACAATGAGCAGTTCTTC. Amino acids: CASSLGGLAAYNEQFF. Supplemented by reference TRBV5-1 and TRBJ2-1, the full variable domain reads KAGVTQTPRYLIKTRGQQVTLSCSPISGHRSVSWYQQTPGQGLQFLFEYFSETQRNKGNFPGRFSGRQFSNSRSEMNVSTLELGDSALYLCASSLGGLAAYNEQFFGPGTRLTVL.

Only one count was recorded for this clone. V usage is TRBV11-2 and J usage is TRBJ2-3; D perhaps matches TRBD1 (7 bases). CDR1 SGHAT and CDR2 FQNNGV come from the germline V gene. The CDR3 length is 16 residues. V lost 5 bases and J lost 5, with 20 bases in between. The CDR3 DNA reads TGTGCCAGCAGCCGACAGGGCTGGCGGGAAATAGATACGCAGTATTTT. Translation gives CASSRQGWREIDTQYF.

The V gene is TRBV6-4, the J gene TRBJ2-7; 8 bases fit TRBD2. V was pared by 3 bases and J by 4 bases, with 8 bases of the junction left unmatched. The CDR3 spans 15 residues. Germline V gene sequence: CDR1 MRHNA, CDR2 SNTAGT. The CDR3 nucleotides are TGTGCCAGCAGTGAAGAAGTCGGGAGGGGTTACGAGCAGTACTTC. Translating gives CASSEEVGRGYEQYF.

The J gene is TRBJ2-2, the V gene TRBV6-1, with D possibly being TRBD2 (6 bases). The V end was cut by 1 base, the J end by 4 bases, with 13 bases between. The germline V gene has CDR1 MNHNS and CDR2 SASEGT. The CDR3 loop spans 16 amino acids. The CDR3 nucleotides read TGTGCCAGCAGTGAAGGGGTCGGGAGTGGCACCGGGGAGCTGTTTTTT. It codes for CASSEGVGSGTGELFF.

This chain links TRBV6-1 with TRBJ1-5; the match to TRBD1 covers 7 bases. The CDR3 extends over 14 amino acids. J was trimmed by 5 bases and V by 0 bases; bases with no gene match: 1. The germline gives CDR1 MNHNS, CDR2 SASEGT. The CDR3 region has the DNA TGTGCCAGCAGTGAAGCCAGGGGGTATCAGCCCCAGCATTTT. Its translation is CASSEARGYQPQHF.

The genes are TRBV4-1 and TRBJ1-1; D not certain. V shed 2 bases and J shed 4 bases, with 11 bases lying between them. The CDR3 runs 14 residues. Looked up from germline, CDR1 is MGHRA and CDR2 is YSYEKL. CDR3 sequence: CASSQSILGTEAFF. For the CDR3, the DNA is TGCGCCAGCAGCCAAAGTATTCTCGGCACTGAAGCTTTCTTT.

In this sample, this clone turned up once. A junction boundary mismatches the germline segment, possibly from a read error. V gene TRBV6-1 combines with J gene TRBJ2-5, with D perhaps given as TRBD1 or TRBD2 (7 bases each). CDR3 size: 11 residues. Germline loops: CDR1 MNHNS, CDR2 SASEGT. CDR3 in amino acids: CATRGGYEQHF. In nucleotides, the CDR3 is TGTGCCACCAGGGGGGGATACGAGCAGCACTTC.

There are a few counts of this clone. The chain links TRBV27 to TRBJ1-4, with a tentative D call TRBD1 (5 bases). Germline-derived CDR1 and CDR2 are MNHEY and SMNVEV (reference sequence). The ends were cut back, 3 bases at V and 7 bases at J, with 9 bases in the middle. This CDR3 is built from 13 residues. CDR3 sequence (DNA): TGTGCCAGCAGTTTCGGGGGAGGTGAAAAACTGTTTTTT. Its protein is CASSFGGGEKLFF.

The V and J genes are TRBV30 and TRBJ1-5; no reliable D call. V lost 1 base, J lost 0 bases, and 7 bases lay in between. CDR1 is GTSNPN and CDR2 is SVGIG in the germline V gene (reference sequence). This CDR3 comprises 14 residues. The CDR3, as DNA: TGTGCCTGGAGTGCCGACTATAGCAATCAGCCCCAGCATTTT. This codes for CAWSADYSNQPQHF.

This clone was recorded a few times. The J gene is TRBJ2-5, the V gene TRBV5-1, with D possibly being TRBD1 (6 bases). CDR1 and CDR2 (germline): SGHRS, YFSETQ. The CDR3 sequence is 14 residues long. V lost 4 bases to trimming and J lost 4 bases, with 14 bases between them. In DNA form, the CDR3 reads TGCGCCAGCAGCCCGAGGGGGAAAGGAGAGACCCAGTACTTC. This sequence encodes CASSPRGKGETQYF.

The genes are TRBV6-1 and TRBJ2-1; 10 positions match TRBD2. The germline CDR1 and CDR2 sequences are MNHNS and SASEGT. The CDR3 has 17 residues. Trimming cost V 4 bases and J 5 bases; bases outside gene matches: 11. The CDR3 coding sequence is TGTGCCAGCAGTGCCAATCTAGCGGGAGCGAGGGACAATGAGCAGTTCTTC. It encodes CASSANLAGARDNEQFF.

CDR3 DNA sequence: TGTGCCAGCAGTGCCGGACAGGGCACAGATACGCAGTATTTT. Its protein is CASSAGQGTDTQYF. The chain couples TRBV6-6 to TRBJ2-3; 7 positions match TRBD1. Trimming removed 5 bases from V and 1 base from J; junction bases left unmatched: 3. Germline V gives CDR1 MNHNY, CDR2 SVGAGI (reference sequence). This CDR3 spans 14 amino acids.

V is TRBV5-6 and J is TRBJ2-1, with a tentative D call TRBD2 (7 bases). The V gene's germline CDR1 is SGHDT and CDR2 YYEEEE. The CDR3 contains 15 residues. Trimming shortened V by 4 bases and J by 11 bases, and 22 bases separated the two germline ends. CDR3 region: CASSARTSGGLKQFF. Here the CDR3 DNA reads TGTGCCAGCAGCGCCCGGACTAGTGGGGGCCTGAAGCAGTTCTTC.

This rearrangement joins TRBV5-1 to TRBJ2-1; 10 nucleotides align to TRBD1. This CDR3 comprises 14 residues. V shed 0 bases and J 9 bases; nucleotides not matched to a gene: 3. Germline V gene lookup returns CDR1 SGHRS and CDR2 YFSETQ. The CDR3 reads CASSLEGQGSEQFF. As DNA, the CDR3 is TGCGCCAGCAGCTTGGAGGGACAGGGGAGTGAGCAGTTCTTC. Filled out from reference TRBV5-1 and TRBJ2-1, the complete variable domain reads KAGVTQTPRYLIKTRGQQVTLSCSPISGHRSVSWYQQTPGQGLQFLFEYFSETQRNKGNFPGRFSGRQFSNSRSEMNVSTLELGDSALYLCASSLEGQGSEQFFGPGTRLTVL.

J is TRBJ2-3 and V is TRBV14; D gene uncertain. CDR1 and CDR2 (germline): SGHDN, FVKESK. The CDR3 is made up of 15 amino acids. Trimming pared 3 bases from V and 2 bases from J, leaving 12 bases between. CDR3 bases: TGTGCCAGCAGCCAGCATCCAAGAGCCACAGATACGCAGTATTTT. Encoded protein: CASSQHPRATDTQYF.

This sequence joins TRBV7-9 and TRBJ1-4, with a tentative D call TRBD1 (5 bases). The V gene's germline CDR1 is SEHNR and CDR2 FQNEAQ (reference sequence). This CDR3 comprises 14 residues. V lost 1 base and J lost 8, with 11 bases in between. CDR3 loop: CASSLGREEEKLFF. CDR3 sequence (DNA): TGTGCCAGCAGCTTAGGCAGGGAGGAGGAAAAACTGTTTTTT.

Concerning this clone itself: Other DNA variants within this sample encode the same CDR3. The chain has TRBV6-5 and TRBJ2-7; 7 bases align to TRBD1. Germline CDR1 and CDR2: MNHEY and SVGAGI. V shed 0 bases, J shed 1 base, and the junction held 3 bases outside the gene matches. The CDR3 contains 15 residues. CDR3 in amino acids: CASSYSNRGSYEQYF. CDR3 DNA sequence: TGTGCCAGCAGTTACTCGAACAGGGGATCCTACGAGCAGTACTTC.

The chain is built from TRBV7-2 and TRBJ2-7; D is ambiguous. Trimming cost V 5 bases and J 2 bases, with 10 bases left between them. This CDR3 is 13 amino acids long. CDR1 is SGHTA, CDR2 FQGNSA, per germline. The CDR3 here is CASSPNQAYEQYF. The CDR3 nucleotides read TGTGCCAGCAGCCCTAACCAGGCCTACGAGCAGTACTTC. Looking up the rest from reference TRBV7-2 and TRBJ2-7 gives the full variable domain: GAGVSQSPSNKVTEKGKDVELRCDPISGHTALYWYRQSLGQGLEFLIYFQGNSAPDKSGLPSDRFSAERTGGSVSTLTIQRTQQEDSAVYLCASSPNQAYEQYFGPGTRLTVT.

The chain couples TRBV29-1 to TRBJ2-3; 7 nucleotides match TRBD1. J lost 0 bases, V lost 1 base, and 10 bases had no gene match. The CDR3 covers 17 residues. Germline V lookup: CDR1 SQVTM, CDR2 ANQGSEA. CDR3 sequence reads: CSVEVRTGRRSTDTQYF. The CDR3 DNA reads TGCAGCGTTGAAGTACGGACAGGTCGACGGAGCACAGATACGCAGTATTTT.

The chain employs TRBV2 and TRBJ2-7; D not resolved. The CDR3 covers 12 residues. Germline V gene data show CDR1 as SNHLY and CDR2 as FYNNEI. Trimming stripped 3 bases from V and 5 bases from J, with 8 bases between. CDR3 nucleotide sequence: TGTGCCAGCAGTGACCGCGCCGACGAGCAGTACTTC. Its translation: CASSDRADEQYF.

This chain joins TRBV7-3 and TRBJ2-1; 15 nucleotides align to TRBD2. The CDR3 runs 16 residues. Trimming at V came to 5 bases and at J to 7 bases, leaving 6 bases not matched to a gene. Looked up from germline, CDR1 is SGHTA and CDR2 is FQGTGA. For the CDR3, the DNA is TGTGCCAGCAGCGCAGGACTAGCGGGAGGGGAGAATGAGCAGTTCTTC. Encoded protein: CASSAGLAGGENEQFF.

The chain couples TRBV19 to TRBJ1-2; possible D gene TRBD1, 5 bases. Trimming cost V 3 bases and J 8 bases, with 13 bases left between them. The CDR3 has 13 residues. Germline V CDR1 and CDR2: LNHDA, SQIVND (reference sequence). This CDR3 reads CASSMVSPGGYTF. CDR3 in DNA: TGTGCCAGTAGTATGGTAAGCCCAGGGGGCTACACCTTC.

In this sample, this clone turned up once. This chain uses TRBV9 with TRBJ1-2; 7 bases agree with TRBD1. Germline-derived CDR1 and CDR2 are SGDLS and YYNGEE. The CDR3 covers 16 residues. The V segment lost 3 bases and the J segment 2 bases; nucleotides outside the gene matches: 10. The DNA of the CDR3 is TGTGCCAGCAGCGCCGCCGGAACAGGGGTCAACTATGGCTACACCTTC. It yields the protein CASSAAGTGVNYGYTF.

The rearrangement uses TRBV29-1 and TRBJ1-2; D gene ambiguous. The length of the CDR3 is 13 residues. Germline V lookup: CDR1 SQVTM, CDR2 ANQGSEA. Trimming stripped 7 bases from V and 1 base from J, with 13 bases between. The CDR3 bases are TGCAGCGCCCCGGGAGGCTTTAACTATGGCTACACCTTC. This sequence encodes CSAPGGFNYGYTF.

The CDR3 here is CASSLAGGLEQFF. Here the CDR3 DNA reads TGTGCCAGCAGTCTAGCGGGAGGTTTAGAGCAGTTCTTC. The rearrangement joins TRBV25-1 to TRBJ2-1; TRBD2 agrees at 11 bases. V gave up 5 bases and J gave up 10 bases; unmatched junction bases: 4. The CDR3 sequence is 13 residues long. Germline values: CDR1 MGHDK, CDR2 SYGVNS.

The chain combines TRBV18 with TRBJ1-5; D perhaps matches TRBD1 (6 bases). Germline V gives CDR1 KGHSH, CDR2 LQKENI. V lost 4 bases and J 7 bases, leaving 14 bases between the germline ends. The CDR3 spans 14 residues. The CDR3 DNA sequence: TGTGCCAGCTCACAACAGGGAGAAAACCAGCCCCAGCATTTT. Protein product: CASSQQGENQPQHF.